Given below is one TCR beta chain in context. This receptor's antigen is unknown. Base qualities are not at hand, and no much larger clone is one base apart. For sequencing of the TCRbeta CDR3 region, genomic DNA was extracted from the sorted cells. The immunoSEQ Assay was used for sequencing of TCRbeta CDR3 regions. In TCRdb, the immuneACCESS table is reduced to in-frame sequences with V and J assigned. These tables do not hold every clone; where another copy was compared, an unresolved V gene accounts for under half, and the others remain unexplained. This sample is represented by tens of thousands of clones; 65% to 85% of them were singletons. The ten largest make up approximately 20% of the sample. The data were obtained in a study of OX40 agonist ivuxolimab in advanced cancers. Background on the whole study: Ivuxolimab was an agonistic, fully human IgG2 monoclonal antibody directed against OX40 (CD134), a costimulatory receptor. Intravenous ivuxolimab was administered to patients every 2 weeks at six dose levels: 0.01, 0.1, 0.3, 1.5, 3 and 10 mg/kg. Among the approximately 50 dose-escalation patients, around 20 had hepatocellular carcinoma, approximately 15 melanoma, 9 renal cell carcinoma and 9 head and neck cancer. A male proportion of roughly 85% and a mean age of approximately 61 years, ranging from roughly 23 to 90, were recorded for the dose-escalation cohort. Prior anti-PD-1, anti-PD-L1 or anti-CTLA-4 therapy was permitted, and checkpoint inhibitors had been received by more than 35% of dose-escalation patients. Three dose-escalation patients achieved partial responses, one with hepatocellular carcinoma and two with cutaneous melanoma. Peripheral TCRbeta sequencing was intended to test whether TCR sequence diversity was altered and clonal T-cell expansion was caused by ivuxolimab. The paper covers the monotherapy dose-escalation part of the phase I ivuxolimab trial, which included N ≈ 57 patients.

The trial excluded patients who had a history of autoimmune disease or were on systemic immunosuppression. In every dose cohort, peripheral blood was drawn for TCR sequencing at baseline, cycle 4 day 1, and cycle 7 day 1. Samples came from an open-label, multicenter, first-in-human phase I dose-escalation trial of ivuxolimab. Adults with locally advanced or metastatic melanoma, renal cell, hepatocellular, or head and neck squamous cell carcinoma were enrolled in the trial. Before TCR sequencing, CD4+ and CD8+ T cells were separately sorted from peripheral blood. The CDR3, cysteine through phenylalanine, is 13 amino acids long. The read is trimmed to its CDR3 DNA, 39 bases read in frame from base 1. For this chain, trimming is 1 base at the V end and 7 bases at the J end, and the number of junction bases without a gene match is 3. CDR1 and CDR2 are read off the germline V gene (reference sequence) as GTSNPN and SVGIG.

Study-wide findings and limitations: Low levels of normalized T-cell clonal expansion were also seen in some patients who did not respond. The antigen specificity of the peripheral T cells that underwent clonal expansion was not determined. Clonal expansion of both CD4+ and CD8+ blood T cells was observed from baseline to week 6 at doses 0.1 to 3.0 mg/kg. After ivuxolimab, expanded clones were on average more numerous among CD8+ T cells than among CD4+ T cells. In partial responders in the 0.1-3.0 mg/kg groups, normalized peripheral clonal expansion was found to be among the lowest, especially among CD8+ T cells.

The receptor was derived from an adult with an advanced solid tumor such as melanoma, head and neck, liver or kidney cancer. The specimen was CD4+ or CD8+ T cells sorted from blood, collected in a trial of the OX40 agonist ivuxolimab. The chain employs TRBV30 and TRBJ1-4; 7 bases in between match TRBD1. In nucleotide form, the sequence is TGTGCCTGGAGTGGGACAGGTCCTGAAAAACTGTTTTTT. Translated, this gives CAWSGTGPEKLFF. Outside the CDR3, residues come from the reference TRBV30 and TRBJ1-4 proteins, so the full variable domain is: SQTIHQWPATLVQPVGSPLSLECTVEGTSNPNLYWYRQAAGRGLQLLFYSVGIGQISSEVPQNLSASRPQDRQFILSSKKLLLSDSGFYLCAWSGTGPEKLFFGSGTQLSVL.